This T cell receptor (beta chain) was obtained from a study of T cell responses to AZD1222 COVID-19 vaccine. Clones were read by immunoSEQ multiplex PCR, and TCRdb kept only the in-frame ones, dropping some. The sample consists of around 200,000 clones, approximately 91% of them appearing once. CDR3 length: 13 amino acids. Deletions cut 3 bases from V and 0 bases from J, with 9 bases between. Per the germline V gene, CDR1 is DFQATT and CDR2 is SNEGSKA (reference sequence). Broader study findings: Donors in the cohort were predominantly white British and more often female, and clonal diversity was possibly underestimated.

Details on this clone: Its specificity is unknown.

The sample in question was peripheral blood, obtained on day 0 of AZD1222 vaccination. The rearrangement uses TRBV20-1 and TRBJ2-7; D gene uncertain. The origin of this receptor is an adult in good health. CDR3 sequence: CSASWGSSYEQYF. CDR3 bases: TGCAGTGCTAGTTGGGGTAGCTCCTACGAGCAGTACTTC.